This T cell receptor (beta chain) is drawn from a study of blood T cell repertoires in COVID-19. Per the authors' pipeline: Estimates of nucleated cell counts were drawn from the amplification of reference gene primers. Generated by immunoSEQ multiplex PCR, the TCRdb table keeps only in-frame clones and is missing some. That table gives V, J and clone size, and the DNA gave D and trimming. Among approximately 69,000 clones, about four fifths were seen once, and the ten largest hold 40% to 50%. Sequencing was carried out using peripheral blood. The receptor's source is a human donor in a cohort sampled during active COVID-19.

This chain's CDR3 is CASSLRGGDTQYF. CDR3 sequence (DNA): TGTGCCAGCAGTCTAAGGGGAGGCGATACGCAGTATTTT. This chain uses TRBV12-3 or TRBV12-4 with TRBJ2-3, with D perhaps TRBD2 (6 bases). The ends were cut back, 5 bases at V and 6 bases at J, with 12 bases in the middle. The CDR3 runs to 13 residues.